This T cell receptor (beta chain) was captured in a study of blood T cell repertoires in COVID-19. Study at large: Nucleic acid was either cDNA or gDNA, and it came from T cells, B-cell-depleted T cells, or PBMCs.

The CDR3 consists of 12 residues. Germline CDR1 reads LNHDA; CDR2 reads SQIVND (reference sequence). V shed 10 bases and J shed 0 bases, with 9 bases lying between them. Sequencing was performed with immunoSEQ multiplex PCR; in TCRdb, only in-frame clones are kept and a portion is missing. This table holds about 120,000 clones, 80% to 90% found once. This receptor was obtained from a human donor with acute or convalescent COVID-19. The donor label of this sample is uncertain. J is TRBJ1-1 and V is TRBV19; no firm D call. Sequencing used peripheral blood. The CDR3: CATSSMNTEAFF. CDR3 nucleotide sequence: TGTGCCACCTCATCTATGAACACTGAAGCTTTCTTT.